The clone carrying this TCR beta chain has more than one count but fewer than ten. Its specificity is not known. This entry is derived from a study of identical twins. Study outcomes and limitations: For cord blood, abundant beta clonotypes had fewer insertions, unlike memory repertoires, which showed none.

TCRdb processed the 5' RACE reads anew with MiXCR; each CDR3 protein has one entry. The sample carries 300,000 to 400,000 distinct CDR3 sequences, approximately 8.7% recorded once. The V gene lost 3 bases and the J gene lost 8 bases, with 16 bases spanning the gap. There are 15 residues in the CDR3. From germline, CDR1 is MGHRA and CDR2 YSYEKL. The receptor was derived from a woman between 50 and 59 years old in good health. J is TRBJ2-2 and V is TRBV4-1, with D maybe TRBD2 (6 bases). Sequenced input: naive T cells sorted from blood. CDR3 coding DNA: TGCGCCAGCAGCCAGGCAATGGGACTGCCTGGGGAGCTGTTTTTT. It yields the protein CASSQAMGLPGELFF.